This T cell receptor (beta chain) was documented in a study of monozygotic twins with inflammatory bowel disease. Staff drew a roughly 2.5 ml blood sample from each donor. On this clonotype: Its antigen is unknown.

The CDR3 is made up of 15 amino acids. CDR1 and CDR2 (germline): SGHTA, FQGNSA. Broader study findings: Evidence failed to back one strong IBD-linked signal or clonotype.

Generation of cDNA took place in eight separate reactions per sample. The template-switching step introduced UMIs that carried a 6-nucleotide sample barcode. From its re-call of the 5' RACE reads, TCRdb lists each CDR3 protein once, without DNA. The sample shows just over 300,000 distinct CDR3 sequences, and over 5.5% sits with its ten largest clones. This chain connects TRBV7-2 to TRBJ2-7; TCRdb's D call of TRBD2 is untestable without DNA. The source of this sequence is a human donor with ulcerative colitis or Crohn's disease, or a healthy co-twin of an affected twin (not recorded which). Sequencing was carried out using blood. CDR3 protein: CASSSPPSGLYEQYF.